The rows below give T cell receptor beta chains drawn from one sample of a study of cytomegalovirus exposure and HLA in healthy donors. Assay: immunoSEQ multiplex PCR; the TCRdb copy retains only in-frame clones and omits some. The table shows 110,000 or so clones, with over 80% occurring only once. Specimen: PBMCs. Source of these receptors: a man between 18 and 35 years old in good health and CMV-seronegative. The CDR3 runs from the conserved cysteine through the conserved F or W. Fields, in order: V gene, D gene, J gene, clone size, CDR3 protein, CDR3 DNA. A D gene is named only where the DNA matches it firmly. A row's size may be missing; if present it is once, few, many or a size class.

v_call: TRBV7-8; d_call: .; j_call: TRBJ1-1; clone_size: .; cdr3_aa: CASSGDLGFNTEAFF; cdr3_nt: TGTGCCAGCAGCGGAGACCTCGGTTTCAACACTGAAGCTTTCTTT
v_call: TRBV11-2; d_call: .; j_call: TRBJ2-7; clone_size: .; cdr3_aa: CASSWIGLGEQYF; cdr3_nt: TGTGCCAGCAGCTGGATTGGACTGGGCGAGCAGTACTTC
v_call: TRBV7-9; d_call: TRBD2; j_call: TRBJ2-7; clone_size: .; cdr3_aa: CASSESGRGFSEQYF; cdr3_nt: TGTGCCAGCAGCGAAAGCGGGAGGGGGTTCAGTGAGCAGTACTTC
v_call: TRBV9; d_call: .; j_call: TRBJ2-1; clone_size: .; cdr3_aa: CASSRAQRQNEQFF; cdr3_nt: TGTGCCAGCTCGCGGGCCCAGCGGCAGAATGAGCAGTTCTTC
v_call: TRBV5-6; d_call: .; j_call: TRBJ2-2; clone_size: .; cdr3_aa: CASSLVGLNTGELFF; cdr3_nt: TGTGCCAGCAGCTTGGTGGGCCTTAACACCGGGGAGCTGTTTTTT
v_call: TRBV6-5; d_call: .; j_call: TRBJ2-7; clone_size: few; cdr3_aa: CASSYSYSSYEQYF; cdr3_nt: TGTGCCAGCAGTTACTCTTACAGCTCCTACGAGCAGTACTTC
v_call: TRBV11-3; d_call: TRBD2; j_call: TRBJ2-1; clone_size: .; cdr3_aa: CASSFASGTSYNEQFF; cdr3_nt: TGTGCCAGCAGCTTTGCTAGCGGGACATCCTACAATGAGCAGTTCTTC
v_call: TRBV7-9; d_call: .; j_call: TRBJ2-1; clone_size: .; cdr3_aa: CASSSSIYNEQFF; cdr3_nt: TGTGCCAGCAGCTCCTCTATCTACAATGAGCAGTTCTTC
v_call: TRBV10-3; d_call: .; j_call: TRBJ1-2; clone_size: .; cdr3_aa: CAISSGERNYGYTF; cdr3_nt: TGTGCCATCAGCTCAGGGGAAAGGAACTATGGCTACACCTTC
v_call: TRBV7-6; d_call: TRBD2; j_call: TRBJ2-1; clone_size: .; cdr3_aa: CASSPKTPSGRGSNEQFF; cdr3_nt: TGTGCCAGCAGCCCCAAAACTCCTAGCGGGAGAGGAAGCAATGAGCAGTTCTTC
v_call: TRBV7-2; d_call: TRBD2; j_call: TRBJ2-1; clone_size: .; cdr3_aa: CASSLSGTSGIQSYNEQFF; cdr3_nt: TGTGCCAGCAGCTTATCCGGGACTAGCGGGATCCAAAGCTACAATGAGCAGTTCTTC
v_call: TRBV16; d_call: TRBD1; j_call: TRBJ1-3; clone_size: .; cdr3_aa: CASSRDRVRGNTIYF; cdr3_nt: TGTGCCAGCAGCCGGGACAGGGTACGCGGAAACACCATATATTTT
v_call: TRBV6-5; d_call: .; j_call: TRBJ1-1; clone_size: .; cdr3_aa: CASSYFSGTEAFF; cdr3_nt: TGTGCCAGCAGCTACTTCTCCGGGACTGAAGCTTTCTTT
v_call: TRBV6-6; d_call: .; j_call: TRBJ1-1; clone_size: .; cdr3_aa: CASSLRTTANTEAFF; cdr3_nt: TGTGCCAGCAGTCTCAGAACGACAGCGAACACTGAAGCTTTCTTT
v_call: TRBV28; d_call: .; j_call: TRBJ1-2; clone_size: .; cdr3_aa: CASSPIGGNYGYTF; cdr3_nt: TGTGCCAGCAGTCCCATAGGGGGAAACTATGGCTACACCTTC
v_call: TRBV14; d_call: .; j_call: TRBJ2-3; clone_size: .; cdr3_aa: CASSQATVLDTQYF; cdr3_nt: TGTGCCAGCAGCCAAGCCACAGTTCTAGATACGCAGTATTTT
v_call: TRBV5-1; d_call: .; j_call: TRBJ1-1; clone_size: .; cdr3_aa: CASSLGAQQNTEAFF; cdr3_nt: TGCGCCAGCAGCTTGGGGGCACAGCAGAACACTGAAGCTTTCTTT
v_call: TRBV9; d_call: TRBD1; j_call: TRBJ1-2; clone_size: few; cdr3_aa: CASSSDRDTF; cdr3_nt: TGTGCCAGCAGCTCCGACAGGGACACCTTC
v_call: TRBV19; d_call: TRBD2; j_call: TRBJ2-3; clone_size: .; cdr3_aa: CASSTLAGASTDTQYF; cdr3_nt: TGTGCCAGTAGTACCCTAGCGGGCGCAAGCACAGATACGCAGTATTTT
v_call: TRBV14; d_call: TRBD2; j_call: TRBJ2-7; clone_size: .; cdr3_aa: CASSRTRTSLYEQYF; cdr3_nt: TGTGCCAGCAGCCGCACCCGGACTAGCCTCTACGAGCAGTACTTC
v_call: TRBV2; d_call: .; j_call: TRBJ2-7; clone_size: .; cdr3_aa: CASGEESYEQYF; cdr3_nt: TGTGCCAGCGGAGAGGAGTCCTACGAGCAGTACTTC
v_call: TRBV9; d_call: .; j_call: TRBJ1-4; clone_size: few; cdr3_aa: CASSVGTREKLFF; cdr3_nt: TGTGCCAGCAGCGTAGGAACCCGGGAAAAACTGTTTTTT
v_call: TRBV11-2; d_call: .; j_call: TRBJ2-2; clone_size: .; cdr3_aa: CASSLYSGSFGGELFF; cdr3_nt: TGTGCCAGCAGCTTATATTCCGGGAGTTTTGGCGGGGAGCTGTTTTTT
v_call: TRBV15; d_call: .; j_call: TRBJ1-1; clone_size: .; cdr3_aa: CATSKGGTGTEAFF; cdr3_nt: TGTGCCACCAGCAAGGGGGGGACCGGCACTGAAGCTTTCTTT
v_call: TRBV5-6; d_call: TRBD1; j_call: TRBJ2-1; clone_size: .; cdr3_aa: CASRSGQGLAYNEQFF; cdr3_nt: TGTGCCAGCAGATCGGGACAGGGGCTTGCCTACAATGAGCAGTTCTTC
v_call: TRBV9; d_call: TRBD2; j_call: TRBJ2-1; clone_size: .; cdr3_aa: CASSATLAGDRNEQFF; cdr3_nt: TGTGCCAGCAGCGCGACACTAGCGGGAGATCGTAATGAGCAGTTCTTC
v_call: TRBV19; d_call: .; j_call: TRBJ1-2; clone_size: .; cdr3_aa: CASSIGWGDYGYTF; cdr3_nt: TGTGCCAGTAGTATAGGGTGGGGGGACTATGGCTACACCTTC
v_call: TRBV4-2; d_call: .; j_call: TRBJ1-5; clone_size: .; cdr3_aa: CASSRNTEQGNQPQHF; cdr3_nt: TGTGCCAGCAGCCGCAATACCGAACAGGGCAATCAGCCCCAGCATTTT
v_call: TRBV6-5; d_call: TRBD1; j_call: TRBJ2-1; clone_size: .; cdr3_aa: CASSTAGTGQFF; cdr3_nt: TGTGCCAGCAGCACCGCCGGGACAGGGCAGTTCTTC